The next 5 T cell receptor beta chains were all read from a single sample in a study of identical twins (TCRdb year 2016). The library was built by means of 5' RACE. Sequenced on an Illumina HiSeq 2000. In TCRdb, the public reads were trimmed at Q25 with fastp and aligned with MiXCR, with productive beta chains retained. Each entry merges the rows of one CDR3 protein and shows their most common DNA and genes. The table for this sample lists roughly 630,000 distinct CDR3 sequences; roughly 7.2% of them were counted only once. 1.5% to 2% of the sample is taken by the ten largest. These records were also assigned to another study, of yellow fever vaccine responses in identical twins.

Sequencing was carried out using PBMCs. All receptors come from a woman under 30 in good health.

This clonotype was seen more than once but under ten times. No DNA is shown, since the ends of the CDR3 on it are uncertain; the CDR3 is the one TCRdb lists. The V gene is TRBV21-1, the J gene TRBJ1-3; the table gives TRBD1 as D, unverified against the DNA. TRBV21-1 is flagged as a pseudogene. The CDR3 comprises 14 residues, both ends counted. CDR3: CASSKWGSGNTIYF.

In this sample, this clonotype turned up a few times. The chain recombines TRBV20-1 with TRBJ1-1; D gene ambiguous. This CDR3 spans 11 amino acids. Germline V lookup: CDR1 DFQATT, CDR2 SNEGSKA (reference sequence). With 6 bases removed from V and 2 bases from J, the gap between germline ends came to 7 bases. As DNA, the CDR3 is TGCAGTGCAGAAAAAAACACTGAAGCTTTCTTT. Translating it yields CSAEKNTEAFF.

This clonotype was detected ten times or more. The chain joins TRBV12-3 or TRBV12-4 to TRBJ2-7; tentatively, D is TRBD2 (6 bases). V was trimmed by 4 bases and J by 6 bases, leaving 16 bases between them. This CDR3 region has 14 residues. Here the CDR3 DNA reads TGTGCCAGCAGTTCCTTAGCGGTCCCCTCCGAGCAGTACTTC. Encoded protein: CASSSLAVPSEQYF.

A few counts support this clonotype. The chain couples TRBV20-1 to TRBJ1-2, with 7 bases identical to TRBD1. The CDR3 totals 13 residues. V lost 6 bases, J lost 2 bases, and 6 bases stayed unmatched. The germline CDR1 and CDR2 sequences are DFQATT and SNEGSKA (reference sequence). The CDR3 DNA reads TGCAGTGCCGGGGACAGCCGAAACTATGGCTACACCTTC. Amino acid sequence: CSAGDSRNYGYTF.

This clonotype was recorded at least ten times. V usage is TRBV12-3 or TRBV12-4 and J usage is TRBJ1-1; D gene uncertain. The CDR3 consists of 15 residues. V lost 4 bases to trimming and J lost 5 bases, with 17 bases between them. CDR3 loop: CASSSQGGEGTEAFF. CDR3 coding DNA: TGTGCCAGCAGTTCTCAAGGTGGAGAAGGAACTGAAGCTTTCTTT.